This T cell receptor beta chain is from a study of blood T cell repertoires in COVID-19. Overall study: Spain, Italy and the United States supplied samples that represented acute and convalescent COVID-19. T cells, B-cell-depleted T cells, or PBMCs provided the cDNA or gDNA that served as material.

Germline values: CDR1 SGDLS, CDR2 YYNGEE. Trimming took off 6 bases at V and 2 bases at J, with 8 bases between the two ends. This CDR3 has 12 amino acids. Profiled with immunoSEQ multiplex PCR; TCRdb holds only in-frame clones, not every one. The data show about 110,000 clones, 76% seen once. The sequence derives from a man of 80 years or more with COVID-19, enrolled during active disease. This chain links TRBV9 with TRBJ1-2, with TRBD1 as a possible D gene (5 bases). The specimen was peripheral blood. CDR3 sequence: CASTRANYGYTF. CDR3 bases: TGTGCCAGCACCAGGGCAAACTATGGCTACACCTTC. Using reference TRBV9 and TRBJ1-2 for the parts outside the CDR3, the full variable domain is DSGVTQTPKHLITATGQRVTLRCSPRSGDLSVYWYQQSLDQGLQFLIQYYNGEERAKGNILERFSAQQFPDLHSELNLSSLELGDSALYFCASTRANYGYTFGSGTRLTVV.